The rows below give T cell receptor beta chains drawn from one sample of a study of blood T cells in healthy people across ages. TCRdb re-analysed the 5' RACE reads in MiXCR, keeping a single row per CDR3 protein. Found here are 1.5 million to 2 million distinct CDR3 sequences, roughly 30% of them singletons; the top ten hold roughly 8.2%. Sequencing was carried out using blood. These receptors were obtained from a woman under 40 in good health. CDR3s include the opening cysteine and the closing phenylalanine or tryptophan. The D gene is left open where the match is weak. Clone size is given for some rows only: seen once, a few or many times, or a class if the clone is expanded.

d_call | j_call | v_call | clone_size | cdr3_aa | cdr3_nt
. | TRBJ2-6 | TRBV7-2 | many | CASRRGVAGANVLTF | TGTGCCAGCAGGAGGGGGGTGGCTGGGGCCAACGTCCTGACTTTC
. | TRBJ2-5 | TRBV29-1 | many | CSVEPPGGGRETQYF | TGCAGCGTTGAACCCCCCGGAGGGGGGCGAGAGACCCAGTACTTC
. | TRBJ2-7 | TRBV6-6 | many | CASTPRPGYDEQYF | TGTGCCAGCACCCCAAGGCCAGGGTATGACGAGCAGTACTTC
. | TRBJ2-1 | TRBV20-1 | . | CSRLRHKANNEQFF | TGCAGTCGACTGAGACATAAGGCAAACAATGAGCAGTTCTTC
. | TRBJ2-7 | TRBV2 | few | CASSAERGEQYF | TGTGCCAGCAGTGCCGAACGGGGCGAGCAGTACTTC
. | TRBJ2-5 | TRBV27 | many | CASKGFAGETQYF | TGTGCCAGCAAAGGGTTTGCGGGAGAGACCCAGTACTTC
. | TRBJ1-5 | TRBV12-3/TRBV12-4 | . | CASSFSVDQPQHF | TGTGCCAGCAGTTTTTCGGTTGACCAGCCCCAGCATTTT
. | TRBJ1-1 | TRBV6-5 | . | CASSSNRAGNTEAFF | TGTGCCAGCAGTTCGAACAGGGCGGGGAACACTGAAGCTTTCTTT
. | TRBJ2-5 | TRBV28 | many | CASSLGSLPETQYF | TGTGCCAGCAGTTTAGGCTCCCTACCCGAGACCCAGTACTTC
. | TRBJ2-2 | TRBV6-2/TRBV6-3 | few | CASSYYTGTRNTGELFF | TGTGCCAGCAGTTACTATACCGGGACCCGGAACACCGGGGAGCTGTTTTTT
TRBD2 | TRBJ2-3 | TRBV6-5 | . | CASSFRMLAGGPDTQYF | TGTGCCAGCAGTTTCCGAATGTTAGCGGGGGGCCCAGATACGCAGTATTTT
. | TRBJ2-3 | TRBV5-1 | few | CASSDGTPSTDTQYF | TGCGCCAGCAGCGACGGGACCCCGAGCACAGATACGCAGTATTTT
. | TRBJ1-1 | TRBV28 | few | CASRAGMNTEAFF | TGTGCCAGCCGGGCTGGGATGAACACTGAAGCTTTCTTT
TRBD1 | TRBJ2-7 | TRBV7-6 | few | CASSAGQGTSSYNEQYF | TGTGCCAGCAGCGCCGGACAGGGCACAAGCTCCTACAATGAGCAGTACTTC
. | TRBJ1-1 | TRBV10-3 | few | CAISGGGGTEAFF | TGTGCCATCAGTGGTGGAGGGGGGACTGAAGCTTTCTTT
. | TRBJ1-5 | TRBV7-6 | few | CASSSNSGEVVQPQHF | TGTGCCAGCAGCTCCAATTCGGGGGAGGTCGTTCAGCCCCAGCATTTT
. | TRBJ1-1 | TRBV6-2/TRBV6-3 | . | CASTLQGYTEAFF | TGTGCCAGCACCCTACAGGGATACACTGAAGCTTTCTTT
. | TRBJ2-5 | TRBV4-1 | few | CASSPGLRWETQYF | TGCGCCAGCAGCCCGGGACTTCGGTGGGAGACCCAGTACTTC
. | TRBJ2-1 | TRBV7-2 | few | CASSFPRNEQFF | TGTGCCAGCAGCTTCCCCAGGAATGAGCAGTTCTTC
. | TRBJ2-7 | TRBV7-2 | . | CASSRKVSVDEQYF | TGTGCCAGCAGCAGGAAGGTTAGTGTCGACGAGCAGTACTTC
TRBD1 | TRBJ1-2 | TRBV6-2/TRBV6-3 | . | CASSDDREFFYGYTF | TGTGCCAGCAGTGACGACAGGGAATTCTTCTATGGCTACACCTTC
TRBD2 | TRBJ2-4 | TRBV28 | many | CASCAGGQNIQYF | TGTGCCAGCTGCGCGGGGGGACAAAACATTCAGTACTTC
TRBD2 | TRBJ2-3 | TRBV10-3 | few | CAIRSGTRGRDTQYF | TGTGCCATCAGATCCGGGACTAGAGGTAGAGATACGCAGTATTTT
TRBD2 | TRBJ2-1 | TRBV5-6 | few | CASSLDSGGFADEQFF | TGTGCCAGCAGCTTGGATAGCGGGGGGTTTGCCGATGAGCAGTTCTTC
. | TRBJ1-5 | TRBV20-1 | many | CSARDLGDQPQHF | TGCAGTGCTAGAGACTTGGGGGATCAGCCCCAGCATTTT
TRBD1 | TRBJ2-7 | TRBV6-2/TRBV6-3 | few | CTSSRDRGAYEQYF | TGTACCAGCAGCCGGGACAGGGGAGCCTACGAGCAGTACTTC
. | TRBJ1-2 | TRBV5-1 | many | CASRMDSTYGYTF | TGCGCCAGCAGGATGGACAGTACGTATGGCTACACCTTC
. | TRBJ2-1 | TRBV20-1 | many | CSAFPATRTYNEQFF | TGCAGTGCTTTCCCCGCAACGCGTACCTACAATGAGCAGTTCTTC
. | TRBJ1-2 | TRBV30 | . | CAWSLSGFTNYGYTF | TGTGCCTGGAGCCTATCAGGGTTTACTAACTATGGCTACACCTTC
. | TRBJ1-1 | TRBV6-5 | once | CASSYSYLGFNTEAFF | TGTGCCAGCAGTTACTCGTATCTGGGCTTCAACACTGAAGCTTTCTTT
. | TRBJ2-5 | TRBV27 | few | CASSFFSDREETQYF | TGTGCCAGCAGTTTTTTTTCTGACAGAGAAGAGACCCAGTACTTC
. | TRBJ2-7 | TRBV28 | . | CASSSLGEEQYF | TGTGCCAGCAGTTCTTTAGGTGAGGAGCAGTACTTC
. | TRBJ2-1 | TRBV3-1 | . | CASSQAETQFF | TGTGCCAGCAGCCAAGCAGAGACCCAGTTCTTC
. | TRBJ1-1 | TRBV7-9 | . | CAGSWQGMNTEAFF | TGTGCCGGCAGCTGGCAAGGGATGAACACTGAAGCTTTCTTT
TRBD1 | TRBJ2-6 | TRBV5-4 | few | CASIDRDRISSGANVLTF | TGTGCCAGCATCGACCGGGACAGAATATCTTCTGGGGCCAACGTCCTGACTTTC
. | TRBJ2-2 | TRBV7-2 | few | CASSLEGTNTGELFF | TGTGCCAGCAGCTTAGAAGGGACGAACACCGGGGAGCTGTTTTTT
. | TRBJ1-1 | TRBV6-5 | few | CASSRGDNSRTEAFF | TGTGCCAGCAGTCGAGGGGACAATTCGAGGACTGAAGCTTTCTTT
. | TRBJ1-5 | TRBV6-5 | few | CASRGGGRNNQPQHF | TGTGCCAGCAGGGGGGGGGGACGGAACAATCAGCCCCAGCATTTT
. | TRBJ2-5 | TRBV21-1 | . | CASSKAGGPETQYF | TGTGCCAGCAGCAAGGCAGGGGGGCCGGAGACCCAGTACTTC
. | TRBJ2-2 | TRBV10-3 | . | CAIQGTGELFF | TGTGCCATCCAGGGTACCGGGGAGCTGTTTTTT
TRBD2 | TRBJ2-5 | TRBV7-2 | few | CAINPIGGLETQYF | TGTGCCATAAATCCAATCGGGGGGTTGGAGACCCAGTACTTC
. | TRBJ2-7 | TRBV11-2 | many | CASSFGQIYEQYF | TGTGCCAGCAGCTTTGGTCAGATCTACGAGCAGTACTTC
. | TRBJ2-3 | TRBV12-5 | . | CASGLGQTSVSGDTQYF | TGTGCTAGTGGTTTGGGTCAGACTAGTGTCTCGGGAGATACGCAGTATTTT
. | TRBJ2-2 | TRBV5-6 | . | CASSLRAGPNTGELFF | TGTGCCAGCAGCTTGAGGGCAGGGCCGAACACCGGGGAGCTGTTTTTT
. | TRBJ2-5 | TRBV6-1 | . | CASRQGGKDEQYF | TGTGCCAGCAGACAGGGAGGGAAGGATGAGCAGTACTTC
. | TRBJ2-1 | TRBV2 | . | CASLGSGRKAHNEQFF | TGTGCCAGCTTGGGGTCGGGCAGGAAGGCCCATAATGAGCAGTTCTTC
. | TRBJ2-2 | TRBV4-3 | . | CASSQSRSTGELFF | TGCGCCAGCAGCCAGTCTCGATCAACCGGGGAGCTGTTTTTT
TRBD2 | TRBJ2-5 | TRBV28 | . | CASSLSAFMRGGSETQYF | TGTGCCAGCAGTTTATCCGCCTTTATGCGGGGGGGGTCGGAGACCCAGTACTTC
. | TRBJ2-1 | TRBV15 | . | CATSSRFGYEQFF | TGTGCCACCAGCAGTAGATTTGGGTATGAGCAGTTCTTC
. | TRBJ2-4 | TRBV5-4 | . | CASGTGERYF | TGTGCCAGCGGTACGGGGGAAAGGTACTTC
TRBD1 | TRBJ2-7 | TRBV27 | . | CASSPGQFCEQYF | TGTGCCAGTAGTCCGGGACAGTTCTGCGAGCAGTACTTC
. | TRBJ2-1 | TRBV6-6 | few | CASSTGPHNEQFF | TGTGCCAGCAGCACCGGTCCTCACAATGAGCAGTTCTTC
. | TRBJ2-5 | TRBV20-1 | many | CSAFEWETQYF | TGCAGTGCATTTGAATGGGAGACCCAGTACTTC